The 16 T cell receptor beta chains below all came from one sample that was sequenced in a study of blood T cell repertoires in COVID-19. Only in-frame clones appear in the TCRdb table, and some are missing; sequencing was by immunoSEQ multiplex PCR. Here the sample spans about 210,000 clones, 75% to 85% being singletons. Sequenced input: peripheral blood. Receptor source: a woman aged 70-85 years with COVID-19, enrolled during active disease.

CDR3: CASSPPLRDRQETQYF. The CDR3 DNA follows: TGTGCCAGCTCACCACCCCTCCGGGACAGGCAAGAGACCCAGTACTTC. The chain joins TRBV18 to TRBJ2-5; 8 nucleotides agree with TRBD1. Trimming cost V 0 bases and J 2 bases; bases outside gene matches: 5. This CDR3 contains 16 residues. Germline values: CDR1 KGHSH, CDR2 LQKENI.

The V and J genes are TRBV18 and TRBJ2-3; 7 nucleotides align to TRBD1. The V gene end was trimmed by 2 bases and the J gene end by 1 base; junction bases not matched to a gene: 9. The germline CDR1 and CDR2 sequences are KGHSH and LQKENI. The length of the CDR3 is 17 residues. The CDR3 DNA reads TGTGCCAGCTCACCAGACGTTCTAGGACAGGGCACAGATACGCAGTATTTT. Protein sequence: CASSPDVLGQGTDTQYF. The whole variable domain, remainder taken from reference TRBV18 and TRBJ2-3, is NAGVMQNPRHLVRRRGQEARLRCSPMKGHSHVYWYRQLPEEGLKFMVYLQKENIIDESGMPKERFSAEFPKEGPSILRIQQVVRGDSAAYFCASSPDVLGQGTDTQYFGPGTRLTVL.

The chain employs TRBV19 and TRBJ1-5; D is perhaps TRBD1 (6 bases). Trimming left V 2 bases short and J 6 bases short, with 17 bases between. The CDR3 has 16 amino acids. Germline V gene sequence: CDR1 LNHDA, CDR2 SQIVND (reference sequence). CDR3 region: CASSIMEGARGQPQHF. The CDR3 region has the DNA TGTGCCAGTAGTATAATGGAAGGGGCCAGGGGTCAGCCCCAGCATTTT.

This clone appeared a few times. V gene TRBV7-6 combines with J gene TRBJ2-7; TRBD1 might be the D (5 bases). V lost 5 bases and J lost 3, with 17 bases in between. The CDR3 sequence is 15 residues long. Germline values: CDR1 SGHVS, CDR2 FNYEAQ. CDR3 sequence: CASSPGFGSVYEQYF. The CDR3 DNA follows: TGTGCCAGCAGCCCAGGGTTTGGATCCGTCTACGAGCAGTACTTC.

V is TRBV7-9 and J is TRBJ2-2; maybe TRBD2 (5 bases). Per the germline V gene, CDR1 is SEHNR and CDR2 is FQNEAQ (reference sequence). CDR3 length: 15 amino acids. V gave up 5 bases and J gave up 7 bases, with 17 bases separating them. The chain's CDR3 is CASSQRLGGGGELFF. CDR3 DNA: TGTGCCAGCAGCCAAAGACTCGGAGGCGGCGGGGAGCTGTTTTTT.

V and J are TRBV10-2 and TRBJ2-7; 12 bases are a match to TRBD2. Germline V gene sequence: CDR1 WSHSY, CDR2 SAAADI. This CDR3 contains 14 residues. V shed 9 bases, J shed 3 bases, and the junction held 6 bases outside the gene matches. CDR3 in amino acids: CASKTSGSFYEQYF. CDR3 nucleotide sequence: TGCGCCAGTAAGACTAGCGGGAGCTTCTACGAGCAGTACTTC.

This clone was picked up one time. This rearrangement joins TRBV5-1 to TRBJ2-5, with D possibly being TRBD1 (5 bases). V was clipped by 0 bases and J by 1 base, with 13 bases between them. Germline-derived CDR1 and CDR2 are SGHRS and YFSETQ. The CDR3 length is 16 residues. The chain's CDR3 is CASSLDGAGVQETQYF. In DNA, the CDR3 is TGCGCCAGCAGCTTGGATGGGGCAGGCGTCCAAGAGACCCAGTACTTC.

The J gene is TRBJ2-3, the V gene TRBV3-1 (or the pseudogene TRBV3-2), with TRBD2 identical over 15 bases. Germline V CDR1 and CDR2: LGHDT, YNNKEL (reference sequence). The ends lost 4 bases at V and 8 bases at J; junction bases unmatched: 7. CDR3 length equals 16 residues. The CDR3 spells CASSRGLAGGRGTQYF. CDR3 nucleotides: TGTGCCAGCAGCCGAGGACTAGCGGGAGGGAGGGGTACGCAGTATTTT.

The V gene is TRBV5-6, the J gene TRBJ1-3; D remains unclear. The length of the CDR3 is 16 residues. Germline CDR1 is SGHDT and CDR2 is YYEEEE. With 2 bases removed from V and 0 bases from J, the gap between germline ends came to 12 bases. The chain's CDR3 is CASSFRGSFSGNTIYF. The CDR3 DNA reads TGTGCCAGCAGCTTTCGAGGCAGCTTCTCTGGAAACACCATATATTTT.

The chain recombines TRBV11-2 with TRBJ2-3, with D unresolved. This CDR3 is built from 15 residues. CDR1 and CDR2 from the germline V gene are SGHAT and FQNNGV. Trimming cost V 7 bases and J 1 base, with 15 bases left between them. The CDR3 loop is CASTLKSLRTDTQYF. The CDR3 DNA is TGTGCCAGCACCCTAAAGTCGTTGCGCACAGATACGCAGTATTTT.

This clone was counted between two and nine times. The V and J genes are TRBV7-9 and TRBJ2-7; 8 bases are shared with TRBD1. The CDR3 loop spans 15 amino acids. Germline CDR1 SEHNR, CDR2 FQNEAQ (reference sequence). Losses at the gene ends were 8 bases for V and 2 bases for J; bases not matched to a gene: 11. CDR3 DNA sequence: TGTGCCAGCTCTGACAGGGGCATTCAGGCCTACGAGCAGTACTTC. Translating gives CASSDRGIQAYEQYF. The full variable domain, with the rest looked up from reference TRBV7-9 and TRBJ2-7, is DTGVSQNPRHKITKRGQNVTFRCDPISEHNRLYWYRQTLGQGPEFLTYFQNEAQLEKSRLLSDRFSAERPKGSFSTLEIQRTEQGDSAMYLCASSDRGIQAYEQYFGPGTRLTVT.

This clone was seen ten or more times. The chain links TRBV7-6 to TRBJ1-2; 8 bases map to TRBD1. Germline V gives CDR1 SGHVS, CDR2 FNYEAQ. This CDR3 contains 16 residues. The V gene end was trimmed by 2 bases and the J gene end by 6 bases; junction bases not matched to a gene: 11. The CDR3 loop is CASSLNPQGAGDGYTF. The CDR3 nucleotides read TGTGCCAGCAGCTTAAACCCTCAGGGGGCAGGTGATGGCTACACCTTC. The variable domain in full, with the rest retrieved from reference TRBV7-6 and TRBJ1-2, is GAGVSQSPRYKVTKRGQDVALRCDPISGHVSLYWYRQALGQGPEFLTYFNYEAQQDKSGLPNDRFSAERPEGSISTLTIQRTEQRDSAMYRCASSLNPQGAGDGYTFGSGTRLTVV.

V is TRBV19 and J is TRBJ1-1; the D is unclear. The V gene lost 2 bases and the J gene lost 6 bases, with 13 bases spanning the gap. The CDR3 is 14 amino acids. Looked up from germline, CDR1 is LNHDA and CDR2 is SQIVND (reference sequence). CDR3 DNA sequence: TGTGCCAGTAGTATAAGTAGCGGGAGCGCTGAAGCTTTCTTT. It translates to CASSISSGSAEAFF.

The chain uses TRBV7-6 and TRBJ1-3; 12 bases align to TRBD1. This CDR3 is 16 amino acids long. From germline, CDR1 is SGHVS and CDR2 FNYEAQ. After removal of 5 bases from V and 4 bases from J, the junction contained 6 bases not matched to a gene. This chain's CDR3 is CASSRDRGQRGNTIYF. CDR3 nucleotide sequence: TGTGCCAGCAGCAGGGACAGGGGGCAACGCGGAAACACCATATATTTT.

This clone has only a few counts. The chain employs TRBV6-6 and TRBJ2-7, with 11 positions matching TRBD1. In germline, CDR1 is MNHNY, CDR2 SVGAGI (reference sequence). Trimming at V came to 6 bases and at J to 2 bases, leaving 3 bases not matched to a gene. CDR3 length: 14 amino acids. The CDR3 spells CASRDRGLTYEQYF. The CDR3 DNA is TGTGCCAGCAGGGACAGGGGGCTGACCTACGAGCAGTACTTC.

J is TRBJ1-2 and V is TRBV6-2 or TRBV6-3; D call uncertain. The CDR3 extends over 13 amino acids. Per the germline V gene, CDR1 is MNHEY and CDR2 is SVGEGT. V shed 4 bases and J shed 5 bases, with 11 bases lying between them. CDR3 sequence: CASSSGREYGYTF. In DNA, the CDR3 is TGTGCCAGCAGTTCCGGACGGGAATATGGCTACACCTTC.